These 30 T cell receptor beta chains originate from one sample sequenced in a study of cytomegalovirus exposure and HLA in healthy donors. PCR involved 60 Vbeta and 13 Jbeta primers. Profiled with immunoSEQ multiplex PCR; TCRdb holds only in-frame clones, not every one. There are some 130,000 clones in the sample; approximately 79% occur only once, and approximately 7% lies in the top ten. Specimen: PBMCs. All receptors come from a middle-aged man in good health and CMV-seropositive.

The rearrangement links TRBV11-3 to TRBJ2-1; D unresolved. Trimming removed 1 base at V and 2 bases at J, with 6 bases between. Germline CDR1 is SGHNT and CDR2 is YENEEA. The CDR3 is made up of 14 amino acids. In DNA, the CDR3 is TGTGCCAGCAGCTTAGCGGTCGCCTACAATGAGCAGTTCTTC. It codes for CASSLAVAYNEQFF. Filled out from reference TRBV11-3 and TRBJ2-1, the complete variable domain reads EAGVVQSPRYKIIEKKQPVAFWCNPISGHNTLYWYLQNLGQGPELLIRYENEEAVDDSQLPKDRFSAERLKGVDSTLKIQPAELGDSAVYLCASSLAVAYNEQFFGPGTRLTVL.

J is TRBJ1-2 and V is TRBV18; TRBD1 is a possible D gene (6 bases). V lost 2 bases to trimming and J lost 3 bases, with 10 bases between them. CDR1 KGHSH and CDR2 LQKENI come from the germline V gene. This CDR3 spans 14 amino acids. CDR3 in DNA: TGTGCCAGCTCACCAGCAGGGGTGGACTATGGCTACACCTTC. It translates to CASSPAGVDYGYTF.

The genes are TRBV29-1 and TRBJ1-4; D unclear. The CDR3 extends over 13 amino acids. CDR1 and CDR2 from the germline V gene are SQVTM and ANQGSEA. Trimming pared 2 bases from V and 3 bases from J, leaving 7 bases between. The CDR3 here is CSVEREANEKLFF. The CDR3 DNA reads as TGCAGCGTTGAACGGGAGGCTAATGAAAAACTGTTTTTT.

The chain links TRBV7-9 to TRBJ1-2; a weak D match, TRBD1 (6 bases). Between the trimmed V and J ends, which lost 4 bases and 5 bases, there was a span of 17 bases. Germline V lookup: CDR1 SEHNR, CDR2 FQNEAQ (reference sequence). This CDR3 has 15 residues. The CDR3 bases are TGTGCCAGCAGCTACCTGGGGCAGGGGCTATATGGCTACACCTTC. It specifies CASSYLGQGLYGYTF.

This clone was detected a few times. The chain is built from TRBV5-1 and TRBJ1-6, with D unresolved. CDR3 length: 14 residues. Looked up from germline, CDR1 is SGHRS and CDR2 is YFSETQ. Trimming pared 5 bases from V and 8 bases from J, leaving 14 bases between. The CDR3 here is CASSLGADDSPLHF. DNA of the CDR3: TGCGCCAGCAGTCTGGGCGCCGACGATTCACCCCTCCACTTT.

This clone was seen a handful of times. The rearrangement uses TRBV5-1 and TRBJ2-7; D possibly corresponds to TRBD1 (7 bases). The CDR3 extends over 17 amino acids. The V gene's germline CDR1 is SGHRS and CDR2 YFSETQ. The V and J ends lost 0 bases and 5 bases respectively, with 21 bases between them. Here the CDR3 DNA reads TGCGCCAGCAGCTTGGGGGCAGGGGGAGGCCTGGGTCACGAGCAGTACTTC. This gives the protein CASSLGAGGGLGHEQYF.

The chain is built from TRBV10-1 and TRBJ1-1; D uncertain. The CDR3 spans 14 residues. The V gene lost 3 bases and the J gene lost 5 bases, with 13 bases spanning the gap. Germline values: CDR1 WNHNN, CDR2 SYGVQD (reference sequence). The CDR3 DNA sequence: TGCGCCAGCAGTGATAACGCCCCGGGGACTGAAGCTTTCTTT. This gives the protein CASSDNAPGTEAFF.

The V gene is TRBV19, the J gene TRBJ1-5; 7 nucleotides line up with TRBD1. There are 14 residues in the CDR3. From germline, CDR1 is LNHDA and CDR2 SQIVND (reference sequence). After removal of 6 bases from V and 3 bases from J, the junction contained 5 bases not matched to a gene. CDR3 sequence reads: CASSGTANNQPQHF. The CDR3 bases are TGTGCCAGTAGCGGGACAGCTAACAATCAGCCCCAGCATTTT.

This rearrangement joins TRBV6-1 to TRBJ1-2; D is perhaps TRBD1 (5 bases). Germline lookup yields CDR1 MNHNS and CDR2 SASEGT. The CDR3 totals 14 residues. V was cut by 4 bases and J by 4 bases, with 13 bases left in between. The CDR3 DNA reads TGTGCCAGCAGTGCTGGCGGGACCATCTATGGCTACACCTTC. Translation: CASSAGGTIYGYTF.

This clone appeared a single time. The chain carries TRBV7-9 and TRBJ2-1, with 8 bases lining up with TRBD1. Germline V gene lookup returns CDR1 SEHNR and CDR2 FQNEAQ (reference sequence). The CDR3 spans 14 residues. J gave up 6 bases and V 6 bases, and 7 bases lay outside the gene matches. The DNA for the CDR3 is TGTGCCAGCAGTTTGGACAGGGTAGTCAATGAGCAGTTCTTC. Protein sequence: CASSLDRVVNEQFF.

As concerns this clone: Other DNA sequences from this sample encode an identical CDR3 as well. The chain recombines TRBV5-4 with TRBJ1-4, with TRBD1 as a possible D gene (5 bases). The V gene lost 0 bases and the J gene lost 8 bases, with 11 bases spanning the gap. The CDR3 extends over 14 amino acids. Germline CDR1 and CDR2: SGHNT and YYREEE (reference sequence). The CDR3 is CASSLGGEEEKLFF. The CDR3 region has the DNA TGTGCCAGCAGCTTGGGGGGGGAGGAGGAAAAACTGTTTTTT.

DNA of the CDR3: TGTGCCAGCAGCGTAGGTCTCGGCCTAGCGGGAGGAGGGTACAATGAGCAGTTCTTC. Its translation: CASSVGLGLAGGGYNEQFF. The V and J genes are TRBV9 and TRBJ2-1, with 11 bases aligning to TRBD2. The V and J ends lost 0 bases and 4 bases, in that order; junction bases with no gene match: 12. The CDR3 is made up of 19 amino acids. Germline V gives CDR1 SGDLS, CDR2 YYNGEE.

The chain uses TRBV5-1 and TRBJ1-2; TRBD1 matches at 7 bases. The CDR3 totals 15 residues. The V gene's germline CDR1 is SGHRS and CDR2 YFSETQ. V was pared by 3 bases and J by 8 bases, with 13 bases of the junction left unmatched. The CDR3 DNA sequence: TGCGCCAGCAGCTCCGAGCCTTCGGGACAGTTAGGCTACACCTTC. It translates to CASSSEPSGQLGYTF.

The V and J genes are TRBV5-1 and TRBJ1-2; D gene uncertain. The germline V gene encodes CDR1 SGHRS and CDR2 YFSETQ. The CDR3 covers 14 residues. Trimming shortened V by 4 bases and J by 3 bases, and 13 bases separated the two germline ends. CDR3 nucleotides: TGCGCCAGCAGCCGGGAGGCAGGCGACTATGGCTACACCTTC. This codes for CASSREAGDYGYTF.

V gene TRBV7-6 combines with J gene TRBJ2-5, with TRBD2 identical over 10 bases. This CDR3 is built from 17 residues. V shed 5 bases and J 5 bases; nucleotides not matched to a gene: 14. CDR1 and CDR2 (germline): SGHVS, FNYEAQ. DNA for the CDR3: TGTGCCAGCAGCCCCCGGGCTAGCGGGAGAGGGGGCGAGACCCAGTACTTC. Encoded protein: CASSPRASGRGGETQYF.

This clone was seen more than once but under ten times. This chain joins TRBV5-1 and TRBJ2-5, with 11 bases lining up with TRBD2. J lost 3 bases, V lost 5 bases, and 6 bases had no gene match. Germline CDR1 is SGHRS and CDR2 is YFSETQ. This CDR3 is 15 amino acids long. The CDR3 is CASSYQLAGEETQYF. The CDR3 DNA reads TGCGCCAGCAGTTACCAACTAGCGGGAGAAGAGACCCAGTACTTC.

V gene TRBV29-1 combines with J gene TRBJ2-3; weak D call: TRBD1 (6 bases). Germline-derived CDR1 and CDR2 are SQVTM and ANQGSEA. This CDR3 comprises 13 residues. With 6 bases removed from V and 1 base from J, the gap between germline ends came to 11 bases. The CDR3 region has the DNA TGCAGCGTCACCAGGACAGGCACAGATACGCAGTATTTT. It is translated as CSVTRTGTDTQYF.

This chain connects TRBV5-4 to TRBJ1-6; weak D call: TRBD1 (6 bases). V shed 3 bases and J shed 6 bases, with 7 bases lying between them. CDR3 length: 13 residues. Germline loops: CDR1 SGHNT, CDR2 YYREEE (reference sequence). The CDR3 is CASSWTANSPLHF. The CDR3 DNA is TGTGCCAGCAGCTGGACAGCTAATTCACCCCTCCACTTT. The full variable domain, its missing parts supplied by reference TRBV5-4 and TRBJ1-6, is ETGVTQSPTHLIKTRGQQVTLRCSSQSGHNTVSWYQQALGQGPQFIFQYYREEENGRGNFPPRFSGLQFPNYSSELNVNALELDDSALYLCASSWTANSPLHFGNGTRLTVT.

This clone was observed a single time. CDR3 nucleotides: TGCGCCAGCAGCCCTTTCCAAGGCGGGAGGCGAGACGAGCAGTACTTC. Encoded protein: CASSPFQGGRRDEQYF. This chain uses TRBV4-1 with TRBJ2-7; 8 bases are shared with TRBD2. The CDR3 is made up of 16 amino acids. J lost 5 bases, V lost 4 bases, and 13 bases had no gene match. Germline CDR1 MGHRA, CDR2 YSYEKL.

This clone has just one count. The chain employs TRBV5-1 and TRBJ1-6; weak D call: TRBD1 (5 bases). The V gene's germline CDR1 is SGHRS and CDR2 YFSETQ. Trimming took off 0 bases at V and 6 bases at J, with 13 bases between the two ends. The CDR3 is 16 amino acids. The CDR3 region has the DNA TGCGCCAGCAGCTTGGCTGGGGCAGGGCCTAATTCACCCCTCCACTTT. This codes for CASSLAGAGPNSPLHF.

This clone was observed a few times. CDR3 sequence: CASSSSGEKLFF. Here the CDR3 DNA reads TGTGCCAGCAGCTCTTCCGGGGAAAAACTGTTTTTT. The rearrangement joins TRBV28 to TRBJ1-4; no reliable D call. V was trimmed by 6 bases and J by 8 bases, leaving 10 bases between them. The CDR3 extends over 12 amino acids. CDR1 is MDHEN and CDR2 is SYDVKM in the germline V gene.

V usage is TRBV2 and J usage is TRBJ1-1, with TRBD1 identical over 11 bases. With 6 bases clipped from V and 5 bases from J, the junction kept 11 bases outside the gene matches. Germline CDR1 reads SNHLY; CDR2 reads FYNNEI. This CDR3 contains 16 residues. The DNA for the CDR3 is TGTGCCAGCAGACGGGACAGGGGGAATTCGTGGACTGAAGCTTTCTTT. Translating gives CASRRDRGNSWTEAFF.

The V gene is TRBV10-1, the J gene TRBJ2-2; D uncertain. The germline CDR1 and CDR2 sequences are WNHNN and SYGVQD (reference sequence). Trimming pared 4 bases from V and 5 bases from J, leaving 8 bases between. This CDR3 region has 13 residues. CDR3 residues: CASSVQLTGELFF. The DNA for the CDR3 is TGCGCCAGCAGTGTTCAGTTAACCGGGGAGCTGTTTTTT.

The rearrangement joins TRBV6-6 to TRBJ2-7; D ambiguous. This CDR3 has 13 amino acids. The germline gives CDR1 MNHNY, CDR2 SVGAGI (reference sequence). CDR3 in amino acids: CATGMARNYEQYF. CDR3 sequence (DNA): TGTGCTACCGGTATGGCGAGGAACTACGAGCAGTACTTC.

The chain is built from TRBV4-1 and TRBJ1-2; 8 bases line up with TRBD1. The trim removed 6 bases at V and 5 bases at J, leaving 5 bases unmatched. This CDR3 has 13 amino acids. Germline values: CDR1 MGHRA, CDR2 YSYEKL. DNA of the CDR3: TGCGCCAGCAGTCATGGACAGGGATATGGCTACACCTTC. Protein sequence: CASSHGQGYGYTF.

The rearrangement uses TRBV6-1 and TRBJ2-5, with 7 positions matching TRBD1. From germline, CDR1 is MNHNS and CDR2 SASEGT. CDR3 length equals 14 residues. Trimming cost V 6 bases and J 5 bases; bases outside gene matches: 9. The CDR3 here is CASRTAGGWETQYF. CDR3 coding DNA: TGTGCCAGCAGAACCGCAGGGGGTTGGGAGACCCAGTACTTC.

The gene calls are TRBV5-4 and TRBJ2-3; a possible D gene is TRBD1 (6 bases). Trimming pared 1 base from V and 0 bases from J, leaving 12 bases between. Germline V gene sequence: CDR1 SGHNT, CDR2 YYREEE (reference sequence). The length of the CDR3 is 16 residues. CDR3 loop: CASSLSRQGSTDTQYF. The CDR3 DNA reads TGTGCCAGCAGCTTGTCCCGGCAGGGGAGCACAGATACGCAGTATTTT.

The chain is built from TRBV30 and TRBJ1-5, with 7 bases identical to TRBD1. V was clipped by 4 bases and J by 7 bases; unmatched bases: 7. CDR1 and CDR2 (germline): GTSNPN, SVGIG (reference sequence). This CDR3 has 13 amino acids. The CDR3 DNA is TGTGCCTGGAATGTAGGGGGCGGGCAGCCCCAGCATTTT. Amino acid sequence: CAWNVGGGQPQHF.

The V call is TRBV7-9, the J call TRBJ2-5; TRBD2 matches at 7 bases. Germline trimming cut 2 bases from V and 7 bases from J; bases unmatched to any gene: 13. The CDR3 extends over 16 amino acids. Germline V gene lookup returns CDR1 SEHNR and CDR2 FQNEAQ (reference sequence). This CDR3 is CASSLPPAGVVLTQYF. As DNA, the CDR3 is TGTGCCAGCAGCTTACCCCCGGCGGGAGTGGTTTTGACCCAGTACTTC.

The chain recombines TRBV20-1 with TRBJ2-5, with 7 nucleotides matching TRBD2. Germline values: CDR1 DFQATT, CDR2 SNEGSKA (reference sequence). Trimming removed 7 bases from V and 4 bases from J; junction bases left unmatched: 3. The CDR3 loop spans 11 amino acids. CDR3 bases: TGCAGTGGGGGAGGGTCAGAGACCCAGTACTTC. Encoded protein: CSGGGSETQYF.